Below are 10 T cell receptor beta chains sequenced from a single sample in a study of T cell repertoires and HLA-DP antigens. Method: immunoSEQ multiplex PCR; TCRdb's copy keeps in-frame clones and lacks some. The sample lists about 1,500 clones, more than 65% occurring once. HeLa cells expressing allogeneic DPB1 restimulated the approximately 15-day-expanded CD4+ cells for about a day. Stimulation used HeLa cells expressing transduced HLA-DPA1/DPB1, HLA-DM, invariant chain and CD80. What was sequenced was CD137- CD4+ T cells from cultured PBMCs. These receptor sequences come from a man over 45 in good health and CMV-seronegative.

The chain recombines TRBV14 with TRBJ2-5, with 8 bases fitting TRBD2. Germline-derived CDR1 and CDR2 are SGHDN and FVKESK. V was clipped by 3 bases and J by 4 bases; unmatched bases: 10. The CDR3 runs 16 residues. Here the CDR3 reads CASSQMISGMGETQYF. Here the CDR3 DNA reads TGTGCCAGCAGCCAGATGATTAGCGGGATGGGAGAGACCCAGTACTTC.

CDR3 nucleotide sequence: TGTGCCAGCAGCGTAGGGGTCGGGGGGGCCGCTGAGACCCAGTACTTC. Its protein product is CASSVGVGGAAETQYF. The chain links TRBV9 to TRBJ2-5, with 8 bases that match TRBD2. Per germline, CDR1 SGDLS and CDR2 YYNGEE. V trimming: 0 bases; J trimming: 5 bases; junction bases outside the gene matches: 9. The CDR3 spans 16 residues.

This chain links TRBV28 with TRBJ2-6, with a possible D match to TRBD1 (5 bases). The V and J ends lost 3 bases and 0 bases respectively, with 6 bases between them. The length of the CDR3 is 15 residues. Germline assignment: CDR1 MDHEN and CDR2 SYDVKM. The CDR3 spells CASSFRGSGANVLTF. DNA of the CDR3: TGTGCCAGCAGTTTTAGGGGCTCTGGGGCCAACGTCCTGACTTTC.

This chain joins TRBV5-8 and TRBJ2-7, with a tentative D call TRBD1 (5 bases). V dropped 2 bases and J dropped 2 bases, with 20 bases sitting between them. CDR3 size: 17 residues. The germline V gene encodes CDR1 SGHTS and CDR2 YDEGEE. CDR3 protein: CASSLAHLRQTAYEQYF. The CDR3 nucleotides are TGTGCCAGCAGCTTAGCCCACTTACGTCAGACAGCCTACGAGCAGTACTTC.

This clone ranks as large. The rearrangement links TRBV19 to TRBJ1-1, with TRBD1 identical over 12 bases. The trim removed 7 bases at V and 3 bases at J, leaving 6 bases unmatched. Germline CDR1 and CDR2: LNHDA and SQIVND (reference sequence). The CDR3 consists of 15 residues. The CDR3, as DNA: TGTGCCAGTATAGGGACAGGGGGCGCGGACACTGAAGCTTTCTTT. Translated, it gives CASIGTGGADTEAFF.

This CDR3 is CASGTFSTDTQYF. CDR3 nucleotide sequence: TGTGCCAGCGGGACTTTCAGCACAGATACGCAGTATTTT. This sequence joins TRBV2 and TRBJ2-3, with TRBD2 as a possible D gene (6 bases). The CDR3 is 13 residues long. Germline V gene lookup returns CDR1 SNHLY and CDR2 FYNNEI. Trimming pared 8 bases from V and 0 bases from J, leaving 9 bases between.

This rearrangement joins TRBV6-6 to TRBJ2-1; 11 nucleotides agree with TRBD2. V was pared by 6 bases and J by 6 bases, with 4 bases of the junction left unmatched. The CDR3 sequence is 14 residues long. Germline lookup yields CDR1 MNHNY and CDR2 SVGAGI (reference sequence). The CDR3 sequence: CASSDSGRGNEQFF. CDR3 bases: TGTGCCAGCAGCGATAGCGGGAGGGGCAATGAGCAGTTCTTC.

V gene TRBV29-1 combines with J gene TRBJ2-1; TRBD2 agrees at 10 bases. The V and J ends lost 8 bases and 5 bases, in that order; junction bases with no gene match: 12. The germline CDR1 and CDR2 sequences are SQVTM and ANQGSEA. The CDR3 has 15 amino acids. The CDR3 loop is CSINSGRTQDNEQFF. The CDR3 coding sequence is TGCAGCATAAATAGCGGGAGGACCCAGGACAATGAGCAGTTCTTC.

This clone was detected only once. This chain connects TRBV2 to TRBJ2-7; TRBD2 is a possible D gene (5 bases). This CDR3 contains 15 residues. Trimming left V 6 bases short and J 3 bases short, with 18 bases between. From germline, CDR1 is SNHLY and CDR2 FYNNEI. CDR3 nucleotides: TGTGCCAGCAGCTTAGGTGAGGCGGGCGGCTACGAGCAGTACTTC. As protein: CASSLGEAGGYEQYF.

This chain links TRBV19 with TRBJ1-4; no firm D call. V lost 6 bases and J lost 0, with 11 bases in between. Germline-derived CDR1 and CDR2 are LNHDA and SQIVND (reference sequence). The CDR3 is made up of 15 amino acids. The CDR3 spells CASSGTDATNEKLFF. CDR3 in DNA: TGTGCCAGTAGCGGTACTGACGCAACTAATGAAAAACTGTTTTTT.